Detailed here is one T cell receptor beta chain. The target of this receptor is not known. In total, around 600 healthy bone marrow donors made up the cohort. At the time of sampling, every cohort member was nominally healthy, though immune exposures that went unrecorded were likely present. The donor tested CMV seropositive and was one of the 289 seropositive cohort members. A peripheral blood sample was collected from each donor, and TCR beta sequencing was performed on peripheral blood mononuclear cells. The Qiagen DNeasy Blood Extraction Kit was used to extract genomic DNA from the blood cell samples. The sample belongs to a study of cytomegalovirus exposure and HLA in healthy donors (dated by TCRdb to 2016 to 2017). Describing the broader study: An earlier analysis of approximately 640 of the donors reported about 290 Gb of sequence data and some 120 million unique TCR beta sequences from about 200 million T cells. Approximately 300 gigabases of sequencing data and 70 million to 95 million unique TCR sequences made up an early release that covered fewer than 650 HLA-typed donors. Among the approximately 400 genotyped donors, about 83% belonged to the genetic ancestry cluster associated with self-reported Caucasian donors. The study aimed to test whether signatures of past pathogen exposure could be identified by cataloging public T cell receptors. The T cell repertoires of 666 subjects were profiled by immunosequencing and related to cytomegalovirus serostatus. Along with the roughly 670-subject first cohort, a separate validation cohort of over a hundred different subjects was used. High-throughput TCR immunosequencing, statistical association of individual TCRs with disease status, and machine learning were combined to predict cytomegalovirus infection status. To study patterns of TCR occurrence, a later analysis re-analyzed previously published TCR beta repertoires from under 750 donors and added high-resolution HLA genotyping. Rather than drawing on any new phenotypic data, the later analysis identified candidate immune exposures from TCR beta sequences and the way those sequences occurred across donors. An earlier analysis of roughly 600 of the donors used high-throughput TCR beta sequencing to judge whether each TCR beta V gene segment behaved as functional or pseudogenic. Donor age, sex, ethnicity and CMV serostatus were compiled alongside the repertoire data. A later genetic analysis used genome-wide SNP genotypes for about 60% of the 666 donors, treating that subset as a discovery cohort. All discovery cohort repertoires had been generated on a single sequencing platform. Class I and class II HLA loci were covered by the typing at four-digit resolution. Typing coverage differed by locus: A, B, C, DRB1 and DQB1 were typed in roughly 629-630 donors, DQA1 in 522, DPA1 in some 610, and DPB1 in 472. Roughly 5 DR-DQ haplotypes were handled as single units for association and clustering, since linkage in the cohort was strong. Among 300 to 500 genotyped donors of the cohort, an average of around 240,000 unique TCR beta nucleotide sequences was sequenced per donor, of which roughly 17% were non-productive. Findings and caveats that apply to the study as a whole: In a later analysis, the rate of TCR association differed among HLA loci, with DRB1 alleles having the most associated TCRs and HLA-C alleles having the fewest. The study gave a list of some 150 TCR beta chains associated with cytomegalovirus. A few of the identified cytomegalovirus-associated TCR beta chains were confirmed in vitro to be specific for cytomegalovirus antigens. When HLA alleles, especially DR and DQ, strongly co-occurred, TCR associations were difficult to assign to individual alleles. Broadly in line with IMGT annotations, most TCR beta V segments showed up in productive rearrangements about 90% or about 30% of the time in an earlier analysis of about 500 of the donors. The cohort was sequenced for TCR beta chains only, and without alpha or paired-chain data the features that could be detected were limited. Linkage disequilibrium might explain the correlated functional status among segregating V segments, but an unknown experimental factor could not be excluded. According to a later genetic analysis, donors in an Asian-associated ancestry cluster had fewer N-insertions in productive TCRs than the approximately 630-donor mean. In a later analysis, most CMV-associated TCR beta chains were found to appear HLA-restricted, with HLA associations seemingly driven largely by CMV exposure. Most TCR sequences were observed very rarely across donors, whereas some public TCRs were present in many individuals. Because HLA typing was unavailable for some donors at each locus, only the typed subset was used in association tests. Compared with equally common non-associated chains, HLA-associated TCR beta chains in a later analysis were more clonally expanded and had lower generation probabilities. In a later genetic analysis, a missense DCLRE1C variant was associated with V-gene and J-gene trimming of TCR beta chains, and the association was replicated in an independent cohort. According to a later analysis, parvovirus B19, influenza, CMV and Epstein-Barr virus appeared linked to several top co-occurrence clusters. Specific HLA alleles were associated with 15,000 to 20,000 TCR beta sequences at a false discovery rate of 0.05 in a later analysis. Immune exposure information for the cohort was limited to CMV serostatus. In both the original and validation cohorts, the classifier was reported to diagnose cytomegalovirus status with high specificity and sensitivity. A group of highly shared sequence variants was considered likely to be a technical artifact of the sequencing pipeline. A further reported finding was that TCR beta sequences accurately predicted the HLA-A and HLA-B alleles for most subjects in the first cohort. Because the 87-base-pair reads could not distinguish some IMGT-functional V segments, including TRBV6-2 and TRBV6-3, those segments were excluded. The presence/absence analyses assumed that sequencing depth was roughly uniform across donors, and that assumption may not be true. Because counts were too low, approximately 18 rarely observed V segments, including chromosome 9 orphons, were excluded from the earlier analysis of a few hundred of the donors. According to the authors, the approach could potentially be generalized to other disease states and immunological phenotypes.

The library was generated by the immunoSEQ multiplex PCR assay. The multiplex PCR relied on a mix of 60 forward primers for TCR Vbeta segments and 13 reverse primers for TCR Jbeta segments. Amplification of the CDR3 region of rearranged TCR beta genes was performed with a multiplex PCR assay on genomic DNA. Amplified TCR beta libraries were sequenced as 87-base-pair reads on the Illumina HiSeq System. As for how the authors treated the data: A later analysis tallied 75 million to 95 million unique TCR beta chains across the approximately 670 repertoires, and some 10 million of those chains were shared by two or more donors. Raw reads were error-corrected and collapsed into unique sequences with a nearest-neighbor algorithm that merged closely related sequences to remove PCR and sequencing errors. Alignment of CDR3 sequences to IMGT reference sequences was used to assign V, D and J gene segments. For a sequence to be retained, at least a six-nucleotide match to both a V gene segment and a J gene segment was required. Rearrangements were classified as productive when the CDR3 lacked stop codons and remained in frame with V and J, and all other rearrangements were classified as non-productive. Following IMGT convention, CDR3 was defined as the stretch from the second conserved V-encoded cysteine to the conserved J-encoded phenylalanine. In an earlier analysis of some 550 of the donors, sequences lacking an unambiguous match to a single V gene segment were excluded. In an earlier analysis of 587 of the donors, a V segment was called functional when productive rearrangements were above 56.7%, and segregating when the standard deviation between donors exceeded 5%. To diagnose cytomegalovirus status from the catalog of TCR beta chain sequences, a statistical classification framework was built. A later analysis assigned V and J genes by comparing TCR nucleotide sequences with IMGT/GENE-DB human TR gene sequences. Using the TCRdist pipeline, a later analysis assigned CDR3 sequences along with most-parsimonious VDJ recombination scenarios. In a later analysis, each TCR beta chain was defined by its CDR3 amino acid sequence together with its V-gene family, and reads lacking a unique V-gene family were excluded. To address suspected cross-contamination and a sequencing artifact, a later analysis removed roughly 640 highly shared, low-generation-probability nucleotide sequences. In a later analysis, a clonal expansion index was calculated for each public chain from normalized within-repertoire ranks of inferred template counts. In a later analysis, generation probabilities were computed with a VDJ recombination model fitted to out-of-frame rearrangements, and the resulting probabilities were checked against IGoR. In a later analysis, TCR-TCR, TCR-HLA and TCR-CMV co-occurrence was scored with hypergeometric tests, and a repertoire-size bias correction was applied to TCR pairs. False discovery rates were estimated in a later analysis by permuting HLA or CMV assignments 20 times. In a later analysis, co-occurring TCRs were grouped with DBSCAN, and TCRdist sequence similarity was added when clustering was performed within HLA-allele-positive subsets. Co-occurrence clustering excluded repertoires with fewer than 30,000 or more than 120,000 public chains, plus five with anomalous nucleotide sharing. This immuneACCESS table, as held by TCRdb, lists in-frame sequences with V and J called but not all clones. Of the missing ones, under half trace to an unresolved V gene in checked studies; the others have no known cause. The V and J calls and the clone size are those of that table, but D and trimming were determined from the DNA. For this sample, the table gives about 55,000 clones. Approximately 8.9% of the sample is held by the ten biggest clonotypes.

The CDR3 contains 14 residues, cysteine and phenylalanine counted. Kept here is only the CDR3 DNA, which spans 42 bases and is read in frame from base 1. Relative to germline, V is missing 5 bases and J is missing 2 bases, with 1 base of the junction outside any gene match. Reading the germline V gene gives CDR1 MDHEN and CDR2 SYDVKM. The sequence was obtained from a man over 45 in good health and CMV-seropositive. The receptor chain draws on TRBV28 and TRBJ2-1, with 9 bases matching TRBD2. Sequencing was carried out using PBMCs. Read as DNA, the sequence is TGTGCCAGCAGTACTAGCGGGCCCTACAATGAGCAGTTCTTC. It codes for CASSTSGPYNEQFF.